The present T cell receptor beta chain was sequenced within a study of a mutant IDH1 vaccine in newly diagnosed glioma (dated by TCRdb to the early 2020s). In terms of the full investigation: Of the 32 patients who were treated, about 62% were male and around 40% were female, and the mean age was about 40 years. Peripheral blood was collected at six visits: V03 (baseline), V05, V07, V10, V12 and V13. For exploratory analyses, under 30 treated patients had longitudinal TCRB deep sequencing done wherever samples were available. Before enrollment, most patients had been given radiochemotherapy with temozolomide as standard therapy, while the rest had received either radiotherapy alone or temozolomide alone.

The label giving this sample's time point can be read as: baseline, week 1 (first vaccination visit). In light of the paper, this sample's treatment or condition label describes: pre-vaccination baseline after standard-of-care therapy. Newly diagnosed WHO grade 3 or 4 IDH1-mutant astrocytomas showing loss of nuclear ATRX were present in the donors. The samples were drawn from NOA16, a multicentre, single-arm, open-label phase I trial in Germany that tested a mutant IDH1 peptide vaccine in humans for the first time. Visit V03 blood draws served as the baseline sample for immunogenicity testing. Genomic DNA for TCRB sequencing was isolated from EDTA blood with the DNeasy Blood and Tissue Kit. Library preparation employed the immunoSEQ multiplex PCR assay. Following the manufacturer's protocol, the hsTCRB Kit was used to amplify rearranged TCR beta chain sequences. Sequencing of TCRB libraries was carried out on an Illumina MiSeq. The paper's data handling went like this. The proprietary platform of the kit vendor was used for demultiplexing, trimming and gene mapping. TCRdb mirrors the immuneACCESS table, restricted to in-frame sequences. Some clones are absent from its copies; in checked studies, under half trace to an unresolved V gene, and the reason for the others is unknown. The DNA was the basis for D and trimming; V, J and clone size are from that table. For this sample the table gives approximately 70,000 clones, of which less than 85% were detected only once. More than 8% of the sample comes from the top ten.

The research as a whole found: The authors stated that sample limitations prevented analyses of patient blood samples from being reproduced. Availability determined which PBMC samples were chosen for TCRB deep sequencing. Changes in the top peripheral T cell clonotypes picked up by TCRB sequencing did not appear to be linked to pseudoprogression. Across multiple MHC alleles, vaccine-induced immune responses were seen in nearly 95% of patients.

Relative to germline, V is missing 3 bases and J is missing 1 base, with 8 bases of the junction outside any gene match. From the germline V gene, CDR1 is LGHNA and CDR2 is YSLEER. Reading from cysteine to phenylalanine, the CDR3 counts 16 amino acids. CDR3 DNA is the only sequence kept; it has 48 bases, read in frame from the first base. This clone was seen more than once but under ten times. It lacks a known antigen. There are no base qualities to consult, and no much larger clone falls within one base. Recombination connected TRBV4-3 to TRBJ1-1, with 7 bases aligning to TRBD1. The sequenced sample was PBMCs, obtained from a glioma patient treated with radiotherapy, temozolomide or both. The source is a man aged 50-59 years with glioma. At the DNA level, the sequence is TGCGCCAGCAGCCACAGCGTACAGGGGTCGAACACTGAAGCTTTCTTT. It encodes CASSHSVQGSNTEAFF.